These 12 T cell receptor beta chains originate from one sample sequenced in a study of Ad26.COV2.S vaccination and SARS-CoV-2 variants. Generated by immunoSEQ multiplex PCR, the TCRdb table keeps only in-frame clones and is missing some. The sample carries about 350,000 clones, about 92% recorded once. The sequencing used peripheral blood, collected after recovery from COVID-19. The receptors were gathered from a human donor who had recovered from COVID-19.

The genes are TRBV7-2 and TRBJ1-3; TRBD1 agrees at 11 bases. Germline V gene sequence: CDR1 SGHTA, CDR2 FQGNSA. The V segment lost 3 bases and the J segment 8 bases; nucleotides outside the gene matches: 3. The CDR3 covers 14 residues. The CDR3 protein is CASSLGQGVDTIYF. The CDR3 nucleotides are TGTGCCAGCAGCTTGGGACAGGGGGTGGACACCATATATTTT.

The chain joins TRBV5-6 to TRBJ1-1; no reliable D call. The CDR3 is 13 residues long. Trimming shortened V by 1 base and J by 4 bases, and 8 bases separated the two germline ends. Germline CDR1 is SGHDT and CDR2 is YYEEEE. The CDR3 DNA is TGTGCCAGCAGCTTGTGGAGTCTCACTGAAGCTTTCTTT. Its protein is CASSLWSLTEAFF. Together with reference TRBV5-6 and TRBJ1-1, the CDR3 gives the full variable domain: DAGVTQSPTHLIKTRGQQVTLRCSPKSGHDTVSWYQQALGQGPQFIFQYYEEEERQRGNFPDRFSGHQFPNYSSELNVNALLLGDSALYLCASSLWSLTEAFFGQGTRLTVV.

The rearrangement joins TRBV14 to TRBJ1-4; D remains unclear. V shed 0 bases and J shed 3 bases, with 8 bases lying between them. This CDR3 contains 15 residues. Germline assignment: CDR1 SGHDN and CDR2 FVKESK. CDR3: CASSQDFSANEKLFF. CDR3 DNA sequence: TGTGCCAGCAGCCAAGACTTCTCAGCTAATGAAAAACTGTTTTTT.

This clone was detected only once. V gene TRBV5-1 combines with J gene TRBJ2-7; the match to TRBD1 covers 12 bases. CDR3 length: 15 amino acids. V lost 4 bases and J lost 5; bases outside the gene matches: 7. Germline V gene lookup returns CDR1 SGHRS and CDR2 YFSETQ. CDR3 nucleotide sequence: TGCGCCAGCAGCAGAAAAGGGACAGGGGGCGACGAGCAGTACTTC. Residues: CASSRKGTGGDEQYF.

The rearrangement links TRBV7-8 to TRBJ1-1; D is undetermined. V was trimmed by 3 bases and J by 1 base, leaving 12 bases between them. The germline gives CDR1 SGHVS, CDR2 FQNEAQ. This CDR3 contains 15 residues. CDR3 sequence: CASSLSGSSNTEAFF. The CDR3 DNA sequence: TGTGCCAGCAGCTTGAGTGGGAGTTCGAACACTGAAGCTTTCTTT.

V and J are TRBV25-1 and TRBJ1-4, with 8 bases aligning to TRBD1. With V trimmed by 2 bases and J by 6 bases, 11 bases remained unmatched. The germline V gene has CDR1 MGHDK and CDR2 SYGVNS. This CDR3 is 17 amino acids long. The CDR3 nucleotides read TGTGCCAGCAGTGAAGTGGTCAGGGGGCGGTGGGATGAAAAACTGTTTTTT. Protein product: CASSEVVRGRWDEKLFF.

The chain is built from TRBV6-1 and TRBJ2-7; either TRBD1 or TRBD2 may supply D (5 bases each). V shed 3 bases and J shed 2 bases, with 14 bases lying between them. CDR1 and CDR2 from the germline V gene are MNHNS and SASEGT. The CDR3 length is 15 residues. CDR3 in amino acids: CASSDVGRTPYEQYF. In DNA form, the CDR3 reads TGTGCCAGCAGTGATGTGGGACGGACGCCCTACGAGCAGTACTTC.

The chain carries TRBV13 and TRBJ1-5, with D unresolved. Germline CDR1 is PRHDT and CDR2 is FYEKMQ (reference sequence). Trimming pared 5 bases from V and 0 bases from J, leaving 14 bases between. The CDR3 has 16 residues. The CDR3 DNA is TGTGCCAGCAGCCTGGGAGGTTATCCTAGCAATCAGCCCCAGCATTTT. Its protein is CASSLGGYPSNQPQHF.

The chain uses TRBV5-1 and TRBJ2-3; D perhaps matches TRBD1 (6 bases). Germline assignment: CDR1 SGHRS and CDR2 YFSETQ. This CDR3 comprises 16 residues. The V gene lost 7 bases and the J gene lost 1 base, with 19 bases spanning the gap. As DNA, the CDR3 is TGCGCCAGCCAGATTAGTTGGGGACAAGGCACAGATACGCAGTATTTT. It specifies CASQISWGQGTDTQYF.

V gene TRBV19 combines with J gene TRBJ1-2, with D maybe TRBD1 (6 bases). The CDR3 contains 14 residues. V was clipped by 4 bases and J by 9 bases, with 18 bases between them. The germline gives CDR1 LNHDA, CDR2 SQIVND (reference sequence). This CDR3 is CASSTTHRGGRYTF. Written as DNA, the CDR3 is TGTGCCAGTAGTACCACCCATAGGGGGGGCCGCTACACCTTC.

The V call is TRBV6-6, the J call TRBJ1-6; unclear D gene. The CDR3 has 14 residues. The germline gives CDR1 MNHNY, CDR2 SVGAGI (reference sequence). Trimming cost V 2 bases and J 7 bases, with 9 bases left between them. The CDR3 protein is CASSYPIENSPLHF. The DNA of the CDR3 is TGTGCCAGCAGTTACCCGATTGAGAATTCACCCCTCCACTTT.

V and J are TRBV7-9 and TRBJ2-2; D call uncertain. The germline gives CDR1 SEHNR, CDR2 FQNEAQ (reference sequence). Trimming pared 5 bases from V and 1 base from J, leaving 8 bases between. This CDR3 is built from 14 residues. The CDR3 DNA follows: TGTGCCAGCAGCCCGGAAAGGAACACCGGGGAGCTGTTTTTT. Translated, it gives CASSPERNTGELFF.